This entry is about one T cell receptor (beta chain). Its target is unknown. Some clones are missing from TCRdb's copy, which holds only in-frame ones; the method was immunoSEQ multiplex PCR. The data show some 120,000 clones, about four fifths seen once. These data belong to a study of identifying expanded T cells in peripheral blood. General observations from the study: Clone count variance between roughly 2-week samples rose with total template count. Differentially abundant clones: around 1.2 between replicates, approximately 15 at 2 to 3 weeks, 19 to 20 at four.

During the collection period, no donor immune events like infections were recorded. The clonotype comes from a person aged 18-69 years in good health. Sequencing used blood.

CDR3 region: CASTGTGDSPLHF. The CDR3, as DNA: TGTGCCAGCACCGGGACAGGGGATTCACCCCTCCACTTT. The rearrangement links TRBV2 to TRBJ1-6; TRBD1 matches 10 bases. Germline values: CDR1 SNHLY, CDR2 FYNNEI. J was trimmed by 8 bases and V by 7 bases; bases with no gene match: 2. This CDR3 is 13 amino acids long.